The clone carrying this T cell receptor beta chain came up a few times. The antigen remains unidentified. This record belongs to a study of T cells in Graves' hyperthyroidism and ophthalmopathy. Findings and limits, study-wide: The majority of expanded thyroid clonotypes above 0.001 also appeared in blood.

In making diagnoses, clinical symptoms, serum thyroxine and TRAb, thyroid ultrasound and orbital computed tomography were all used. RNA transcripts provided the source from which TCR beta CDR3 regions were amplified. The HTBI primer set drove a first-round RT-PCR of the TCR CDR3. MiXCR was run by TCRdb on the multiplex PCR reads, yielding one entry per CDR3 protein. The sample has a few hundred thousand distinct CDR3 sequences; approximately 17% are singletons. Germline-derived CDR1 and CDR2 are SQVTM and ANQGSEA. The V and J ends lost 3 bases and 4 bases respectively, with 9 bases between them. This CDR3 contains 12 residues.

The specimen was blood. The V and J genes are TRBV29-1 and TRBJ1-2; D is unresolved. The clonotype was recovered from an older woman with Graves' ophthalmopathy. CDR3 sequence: CSVEGFTYGYTF. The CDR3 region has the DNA TGCAGCGTTGAGGGGTTTACCTATGGCTACACCTTC.